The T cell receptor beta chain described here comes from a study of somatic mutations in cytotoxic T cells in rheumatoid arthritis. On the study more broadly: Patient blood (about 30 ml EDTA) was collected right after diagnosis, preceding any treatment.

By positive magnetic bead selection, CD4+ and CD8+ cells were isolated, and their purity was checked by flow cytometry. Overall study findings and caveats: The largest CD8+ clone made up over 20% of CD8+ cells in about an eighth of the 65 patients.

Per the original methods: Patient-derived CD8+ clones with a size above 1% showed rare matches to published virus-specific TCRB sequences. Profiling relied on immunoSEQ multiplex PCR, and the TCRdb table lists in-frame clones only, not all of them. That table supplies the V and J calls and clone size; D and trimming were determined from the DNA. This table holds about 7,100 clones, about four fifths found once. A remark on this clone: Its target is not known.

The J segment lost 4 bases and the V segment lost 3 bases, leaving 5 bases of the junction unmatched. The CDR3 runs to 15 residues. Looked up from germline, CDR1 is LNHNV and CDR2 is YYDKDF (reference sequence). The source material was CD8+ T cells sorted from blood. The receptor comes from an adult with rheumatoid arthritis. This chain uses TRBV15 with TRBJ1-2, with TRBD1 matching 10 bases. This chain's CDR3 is CATSRRRQGAYGYTF. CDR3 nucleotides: TGTGCCACCAGCAGGAGAAGACAGGGGGCCTATGGCTACACCTTC.